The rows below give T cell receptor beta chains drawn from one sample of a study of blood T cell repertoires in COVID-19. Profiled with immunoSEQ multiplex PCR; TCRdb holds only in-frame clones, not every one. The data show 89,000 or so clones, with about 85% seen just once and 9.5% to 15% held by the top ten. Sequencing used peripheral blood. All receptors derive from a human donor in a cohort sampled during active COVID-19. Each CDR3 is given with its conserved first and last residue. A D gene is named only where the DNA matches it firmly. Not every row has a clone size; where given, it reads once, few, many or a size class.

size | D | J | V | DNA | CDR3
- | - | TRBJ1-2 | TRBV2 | TGTGCCAGCGCCGAAGTAGAGGGCGGCTACACCTTC | CASAEVEGGYTF
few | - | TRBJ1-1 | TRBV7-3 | TGCGCCAGCAGCCCCCCGGGGGGCGGGGGTACTGAAGCTTTCTTT | CASSPPGGGGTEAFF
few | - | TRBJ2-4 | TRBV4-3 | TGCGCCAGCAGCCAAGATCCGCGAATCGAGGCCAAAAACATTCAGTACTTC | CASSQDPRIEAKNIQYF
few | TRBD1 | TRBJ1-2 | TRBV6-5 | TGTGCCAGCACTTCGACAGGGTCTAGTCAACATGGCTACACCTTC | CASTSTGSSQHGYTF
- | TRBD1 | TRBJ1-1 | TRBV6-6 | TGTGCCAGCAGTTACTCCGGACAGGACACTGAAGCTTTCTTT | CASSYSGQDTEAFF
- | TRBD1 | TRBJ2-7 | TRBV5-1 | TGCGCCAGCAGCCATATACAGGACAGGGGGGTGTACGAGCAGTACTTC | CASSHIQDRGVYEQYF
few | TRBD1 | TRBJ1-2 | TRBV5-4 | TGTGCCAGCAGCCTGGCGGACAGGGCCACCTATGGCTACACCTTC | CASSLADRATYGYTF
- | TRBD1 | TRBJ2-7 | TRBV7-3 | TGTGCCAGCAGCATAACCGGGACAGGGGCCGAGCAGTACTTC | CASSITGTGAEQYF
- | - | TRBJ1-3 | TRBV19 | TGTGCCACCGTGGGGGGGGACTCTGGAAACACCATATATTTT | CATVGGDSGNTIYF
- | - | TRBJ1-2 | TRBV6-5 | TGTGCCAGCAGTACGCGGGGGTGGGGCTACACCTTC | CASSTRGWGYTF
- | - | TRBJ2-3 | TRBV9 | TGTGCCAGCAGCTTCGGAGCGGGACAATCCACAGATACGCAGTATTTT | CASSFGAGQSTDTQYF
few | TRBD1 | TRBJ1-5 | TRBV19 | TGTGCCAGTAGTATAGGTGGGGGACAGGGGAGCCAGCCCCAGCATTTT | CASSIGGGQGSQPQHF
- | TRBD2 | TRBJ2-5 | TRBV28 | TGTGCCAGCAACGTACTAGCGGGAGGAAAAGAGACCCAGTACTTC | CASNVLAGGKETQYF
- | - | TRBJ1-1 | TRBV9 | TGTGCCAGCAGCGACCCCCGACAGCCGAACACTGAAGCTTTCTTT | CASSDPRQPNTEAFF
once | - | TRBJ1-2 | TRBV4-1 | TGCGCCAGCAGCCAAGAGGGGGCCAGGGGAAGCTATGGCTACACCTTC | CASSQEGARGSYGYTF
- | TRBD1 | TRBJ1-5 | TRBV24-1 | TGTGCCACCACCCTGCCTACAACAGGGGATCAGCCCCAGCATTTT | CATTLPTTGDQPQHF
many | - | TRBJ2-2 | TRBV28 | TGTGCCAGCAGCGATCTTACCCCTGACAGCCGAACCGGGGAGCTGTTTTTT | CASSDLTPDSRTGELFF
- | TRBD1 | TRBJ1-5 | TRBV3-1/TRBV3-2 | TGTGCCAGCAGCCAAGTCAGGCAGGGGGCTTTGTACAATCAGCCCCAGCATTTT | CASSQVRQGALYNQPQHF
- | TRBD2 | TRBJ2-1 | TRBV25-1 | TGTGCCAGCTCGGTAGCTAGCGGGGGGGGGAATGAGCAGTTCTTC | CASSVASGGGNEQFF
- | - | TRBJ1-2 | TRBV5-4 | TGTGCCAGCAGCTTTCAGGGAAACTATGGCTACACCTTC | CASSFQGNYGYTF
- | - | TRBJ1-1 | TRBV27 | TGTGCCAGCGGATTGCGCCGGGCTGAAGCTTTCTTT | CASGLRRAEAFF
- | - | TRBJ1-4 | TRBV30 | TGTGCCTGGAGCGGACTTGGGGGGGCGGGTGAAAAACTGTTTTTT | CAWSGLGGAGEKLFF
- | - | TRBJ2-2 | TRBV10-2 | TGCGCCAGCAGTGCTACCCTAACAGGGTACACCGGGGAGCTGTTTTTT | CASSATLTGYTGELFF
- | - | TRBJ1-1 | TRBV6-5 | TGTGCCAGCAGTTACTCTTCCAGGGCGAACACTGAAGCTTTCTTT | CASSYSSRANTEAFF
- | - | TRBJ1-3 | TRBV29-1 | TGCAGCGTTGTGTTCGGTTTGGCCATATATTTT | CSVVFGLAIYF
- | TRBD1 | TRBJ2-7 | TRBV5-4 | TGTGCCAGCAGCGTCGGGACAGGGGCCTTCCCCTACGAGCAGTACTTC | CASSVGTGAFPYEQYF
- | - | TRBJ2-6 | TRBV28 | TGTGCCAGTTGTCGACAGATATCTGGGGCCAACGTCCTGACTTTC | CASCRQISGANVLTF
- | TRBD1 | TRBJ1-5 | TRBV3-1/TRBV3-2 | TGTGCCAGCAGCCAAGGGACAGGGGGCAATCAGCCCCAGCATTTT | CASSQGTGGNQPQHF
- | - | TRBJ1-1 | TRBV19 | TGTGCCAGTAGTAGCGGCACTGAAGCTTTCTTT | CASSSGTEAFF
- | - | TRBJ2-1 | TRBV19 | TGTGCCAGTAGTATAGATCCGGGGACTCCCGGTGGGGCCAATGAGCAGTTCTTC | CASSIDPGTPGGANEQFF
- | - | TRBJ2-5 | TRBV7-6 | TGTGCCAGCAGCTTAGAGCCAGGTCTCCAAGAGACCCAGTACTTC | CASSLEPGLQETQYF
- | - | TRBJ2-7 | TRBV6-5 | TGTGCCAGCAGAGGAGTCTACGAGCAGTACTTC | CASRGVYEQYF
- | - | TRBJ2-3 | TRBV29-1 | TGCAGCGTTGGGCAGAACCCAGATACGCAGTATTTT | CSVGQNPDTQYF
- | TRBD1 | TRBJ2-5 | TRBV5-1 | TGCGCCAGCAGCTTGGTGGGGACAGGGGCCGAGACCCAGTACTTC | CASSLVGTGAETQYF
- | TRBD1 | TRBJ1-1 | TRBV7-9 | TGTGCCAGCAGCTGGGGACAGGGGAACACTGAAGCTTTCTTT | CASSWGQGNTEAFF
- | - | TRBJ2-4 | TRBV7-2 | TGTGCCAGCAGCTTGGAGAACATTCAGTACTTC | CASSLENIQYF
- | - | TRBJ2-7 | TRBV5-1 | TGCGCCAGCAGCGCCAGGGGTGGGTACGAGCAGTACTTC | CASSARGGYEQYF
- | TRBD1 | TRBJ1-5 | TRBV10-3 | TGTGCCATCAGCGAGGGACAGGGTTCGGGTCAGTATCAGCCCCAGCATTTT | CAISEGQGSGQYQPQHF
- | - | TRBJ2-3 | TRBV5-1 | TGCGCCAGCAGCCTGGACTCCTTAACCACAGATACGCAGTATTTT | CASSLDSLTTDTQYF
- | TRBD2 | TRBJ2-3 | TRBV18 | TGTGCCAGCTCCCCCGAAGCGGGAGCGGACACAGATACGCAGTATTTT | CASSPEAGADTDTQYF
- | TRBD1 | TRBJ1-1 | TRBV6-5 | TGTGCCAGCAGCTCTACAGGGGCATGGACTGAAGCTTTCTTT | CASSSTGAWTEAFF
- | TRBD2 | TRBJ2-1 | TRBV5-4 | TGTGCCAGCAGCACCCCTAGCGGGGTGTACAATGAGCAGTTCTTC | CASSTPSGVYNEQFF
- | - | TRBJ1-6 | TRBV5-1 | TGCGCCAGCAGCTTGACCCCCAAGGGGAGGTATAATAATTCACCCCTCCACTTT | CASSLTPKGRYNNSPLHF
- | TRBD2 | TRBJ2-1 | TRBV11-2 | TGTGCCAGCAGCTCCCGGACTAGCGGGGGGACGTACAATGAGCAGTTCTTC | CASSSRTSGGTYNEQFF
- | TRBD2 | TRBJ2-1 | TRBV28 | TGTGCCAGCAGTCCAGCGGGAGGAAGGAACAATGAGCAGTTCTTC | CASSPAGGRNNEQFF
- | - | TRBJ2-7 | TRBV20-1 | TGCAGTGCTAGTGCGGCAGGGGAGTCCTACGAGCAGTACTTC | CSASAAGESYEQYF
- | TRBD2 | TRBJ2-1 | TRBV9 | TGTGCCAGCAGCGCGACTTGGACTAGCGGGGGCCAGGGGAATGAGCAGTTCTTC | CASSATWTSGGQGNEQFF
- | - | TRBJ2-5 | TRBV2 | TGTGCCAGCAGTGTAGCTCGCCTGGGCACGGAGACCCAGTACTTC | CASSVARLGTETQYF
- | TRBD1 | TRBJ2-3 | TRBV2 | TGTGCCAGCACAACCGGGACAGGGGGACCTTTAGATACGCAGTATTTT | CASTTGTGGPLDTQYF
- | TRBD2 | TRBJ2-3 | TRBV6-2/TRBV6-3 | TGTGCCAGCAGCCCCCGGGAGGCGACCGGCACAGATACGCAGTATTTT | CASSPREATGTDTQYF
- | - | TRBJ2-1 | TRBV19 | TGTGCCAGTAGACCGGGGGTCTCCTACAATGAGCAGTTCTTC | CASRPGVSYNEQFF
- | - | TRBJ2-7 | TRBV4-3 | TGCGCCAGCAGCCAAGTCGTGGGCGGGCCCTCCTACGAGCAGTACTTC | CASSQVVGGPSYEQYF